Listed below are T cell receptor beta chains from one sample, sequenced in a study of human T cells and chemical hapten exposure. TCRdb reprocessed the RACE reads via MiXCR and lists one record per CDR3 protein. The sample contains around 380,000 distinct CDR3 sequences, more than 4.5% of which appear only once. This sample comprised whole blood, obtained in connection with sensitization to the hapten diphenylcyclopropenone (DPC). These receptors all come from a woman between 50 and 59 years old with alopecia areata. Some clones in this sample may be carry-over from other donors' samples. The CDR3 runs from the conserved cysteine through the conserved F or W. Each record gives: V gene, J gene, CDR3 protein.

V gene: TRBV18
J gene: TRBJ1-4
CDR3 protein: CASSYRGFTNEKLFF

V gene: TRBV12-3/TRBV12-4
J gene: TRBJ1-2
CDR3 protein: CASSQTETGANYGYTF

V gene: TRBV5-1
J gene: TRBJ1-5
CDR3 protein: CASSAGAGNQPQHF

V gene: TRBV4-1
J gene: TRBJ1-2
CDR3 protein: CASSQENARLNYGYTF

V gene: TRBV18
J gene: TRBJ1-1
CDR3 protein: CASSPPVPVNTEAFF

V gene: TRBV10-3
J gene: TRBJ2-4
CDR3 protein: CAISEGGEEIAKNIQYF

V gene: TRBV6-5
J gene: TRBJ2-4
CDR3 protein: CASSYSINLAKNIQYF

V gene: TRBV5-1
J gene: TRBJ1-1
CDR3 protein: CASSLEGSWNTEAFF

V gene: TRBV7-9
J gene: TRBJ1-2
CDR3 protein: CASSLEDHPNYGYTF

V gene: TRBV29-1
J gene: TRBJ2-5
CDR3 protein: CSVARDSQETQYF

V gene: TRBV14
J gene: TRBJ2-2
CDR3 protein: CASSRFIGGRANTGELFF

V gene: TRBV10-2
J gene: TRBJ1-1
CDR3 protein: CASSIRGDTEAFF

V gene: TRBV7-8
J gene: TRBJ2-7
CDR3 protein: CASSHPDQNEQYF

V gene: TRBV13
J gene: TRBJ2-7
CDR3 protein: CASSLIRDYEQYF

V gene: TRBV5-8
J gene: TRBJ1-1
CDR3 protein: CASSSSVLNTEAFF

V gene: TRBV20-1
J gene: TRBJ2-3
CDR3 protein: CSALSGTDSTDTQYF

V gene: TRBV27
J gene: TRBJ1-5
CDR3 protein: CASSFGGAQSNQPQHF

V gene: TRBV18
J gene: TRBJ1-2
CDR3 protein: CASSPDFRGVGYGYTF

V gene: TRBV20-1
J gene: TRBJ2-7
CDR3 protein: CSAPLPYEQYF

V gene: TRBV4-1
J gene: TRBJ1-1
CDR3 protein: CASSQDGTGGNTEAFF

V gene: TRBV3-1
J gene: TRBJ1-2
CDR3 protein: CASSQGDRGAYGYTF

V gene: TRBV29-1
J gene: TRBJ2-5
CDR3 protein: CSVRGLAGGGETQYF

V gene: TRBV20-1
J gene: TRBJ2-1
CDR3 protein: CSARDHRQGTDEQFF

V gene: TRBV11-2
J gene: TRBJ2-1
CDR3 protein: CASSPGTSGMNEQFF

V gene: TRBV5-1
J gene: TRBJ2-7
CDR3 protein: CASSLAAGLRPNVYYEQYF

V gene: TRBV6-2/TRBV6-3
J gene: TRBJ1-1
CDR3 protein: CASFPRPGQGPINTEAFF

V gene: TRBV9
J gene: TRBJ1-1
CDR3 protein: CASSVGSRAEAFF

V gene: TRBV12-3/TRBV12-4
J gene: TRBJ2-7
CDR3 protein: CASSRIYEQYF

V gene: TRBV28
J gene: TRBJ1-5
CDR3 protein: CAISPGGVYNQPQHF

V gene: TRBV20-1
J gene: TRBJ2-7
CDR3 protein: CSARPVGLPGEQYF

V gene: TRBV9
J gene: TRBJ2-3
CDR3 protein: CASSGGPGDTQYF

V gene: TRBV18
J gene: TRBJ1-1
CDR3 protein: CASSPGEVTEAFF

V gene: TRBV6-5
J gene: TRBJ1-3
CDR3 protein: CASSYKGLSGNTIYF

V gene: TRBV12-5
J gene: TRBJ1-1
CDR3 protein: CASGQAGENTEAFF

V gene: TRBV29-1
J gene: TRBJ1-1
CDR3 protein: CSVLRGAEAFF

V gene: TRBV24-1
J gene: TRBJ2-3
CDR3 protein: CATSASRGTDTQYF

V gene: TRBV15
J gene: TRBJ2-3
CDR3 protein: CATSLFGQLSTDTHYF

V gene: TRBV12-3/TRBV12-4
J gene: TRBJ2-3
CDR3 protein: CASSPHTGTDTQYF

V gene: TRBV20-1
J gene: TRBJ2-4
CDR3 protein: CSARVSQLAKNIQYF

V gene: TRBV7-9
J gene: TRBJ2-1
CDR3 protein: CASSLREYPYNEQFF

V gene: TRBV7-9
J gene: TRBJ2-3
CDR3 protein: CASSPIRTYRAQYF

V gene: TRBV20-1
J gene: TRBJ1-1
CDR3 protein: CSARTGGAVNFF

V gene: TRBV12-3/TRBV12-4
J gene: TRBJ1-6
CDR3 protein: CASTLDGYSPLHF

V gene: TRBV20-1
J gene: TRBJ2-3
CDR3 protein: CSAMQGSDTQYF

V gene: TRBV28
J gene: TRBJ2-3
CDR3 protein: CASSPTSGREGPDTQYF

V gene: TRBV5-1
J gene: TRBJ2-2
CDR3 protein: CASSPVTDTGELFF

V gene: TRBV11-2
J gene: TRBJ2-3
CDR3 protein: CASSRTAFAGGFGTDTQYF

V gene: TRBV30
J gene: TRBJ1-3
CDR3 protein: CAWSTQSGNTIYF

V gene: TRBV3-1
J gene: TRBJ1-2
CDR3 protein: CASSQDLGQGSYGYTF

V gene: TRBV3-1
J gene: TRBJ1-1
CDR3 protein: CASSQSPPTEAFF

V gene: TRBV7-9
J gene: TRBJ2-5
CDR3 protein: CATEGLAGETQYF

V gene: TRBV5-1
J gene: TRBJ1-4
CDR3 protein: CASSSGTDEKLFF